Listed here are 30 T cell receptor beta chains from one sample, sequenced in a study of blood T cell repertoires in COVID-19. Using immunoSEQ multiplex PCR, the repertoire was profiled, and TCRdb retains in-frame clones only, with some absent. The table has approximately 260,000 clones, 86% seen once. Sequenced sample: peripheral blood. These TCRs come from a man younger than 30 with active or convalescent COVID-19.

The chain uses TRBV5-6 and TRBJ2-7; 9 bases are shared with TRBD2. V lost 3 bases and J lost 4; bases outside the gene matches: 8. The CDR3 spans 15 residues. Germline V gives CDR1 SGHDT, CDR2 YYEEEE. The CDR3 DNA follows: TGTGCCAGCAGCTGGGGGACTAGCACAAGATACGAGCAGTACTTC. Protein: CASSWGTSTRYEQYF.

The rearrangement links TRBV2 to TRBJ1-4, with TRBD1 matching 7 bases. Trimming at V came to 8 bases and at J to 4 bases, leaving 4 bases not matched to a gene. In germline, CDR1 is SNHLY, CDR2 FYNNEI. The CDR3 spans 13 residues. The CDR3 loop reads CASARDSNEKLFF. CDR3 nucleotides: TGTGCCAGCGCGCGGGACAGTAATGAAAAACTGTTTTTT.

Comment on this clone: The sample has other DNA sequences that encode this CDR3 too. The chain joins TRBV2 to TRBJ1-6, with D possibly being TRBD1 (5 bases). The CDR3 consists of 15 residues. Germline CDR1 and CDR2: SNHLY and FYNNEI. Trimming removed 0 bases from V and 7 bases from J, with 10 bases in between. CDR3 loop: CASSEALRGNSPLHF. The CDR3 DNA is TGTGCCAGCAGTGAAGCGCTTCGGGGGAATTCACCCCTCCACTTT.

The rearrangement uses TRBV7-9 and TRBJ1-3; TRBD1 might be the D (5 bases). Trimming left V 5 bases short and J 8 bases short, with 22 bases between. Germline loops: CDR1 SEHNR, CDR2 FQNEAQ (reference sequence). This CDR3 has 16 amino acids. As DNA, the CDR3 is TGTGCCAGCAGCCCGCGTGTTGGGGGGTTTGTCGACACCATATATTTT. Translating gives CASSPRVGGFVDTIYF.

The chain is built from TRBV10-3 and TRBJ1-6; TRBD1 aligns across 7 bases. V trimming: 5 bases; J trimming: 10 bases; junction bases outside the gene matches: 14. The germline gives CDR1 ENHRY, CDR2 SYGVKD. This CDR3 has 16 residues. CDR3 loop: CAISISGRGSGSPLHF. CDR3 sequence (DNA): TGTGCCATCAGTATTTCGGGCAGGGGGTCCGGGTCACCCCTCCACTTT.

The V and J genes are TRBV9 and TRBJ1-2, with 11 bases lining up with TRBD1. The CDR3 extends over 17 amino acids. From germline, CDR1 is SGDLS and CDR2 YYNGEE. J was trimmed by 0 bases and V by 4 bases; bases with no gene match: 8. The CDR3 reads CASSHPTGQGANYGYTF. The CDR3 nucleotides read TGTGCCAGCAGCCACCCAACGGGACAGGGGGCTAACTATGGCTACACCTTC.

This chain links TRBV7-9 with TRBJ2-2; D might be TRBD1 (6 bases). The V end lost 6 bases, the J end lost 0 bases, and 11 bases lay between the germline ends. The CDR3 runs 15 residues. The germline CDR1 and CDR2 sequences are SEHNR and FQNEAQ (reference sequence). The CDR3 coding sequence is TGTGCCAGCAGACCGGACAGCGCGAACACCGGGGAGCTGTTTTTT. This codes for CASRPDSANTGELFF.

The V and J genes are TRBV5-6 and TRBJ1-2, with 10 positions matching TRBD1. V trimming: 4 bases; J trimming: 3 bases; junction bases outside the gene matches: 15. The germline gives CDR1 SGHDT, CDR2 YYEEEE. The CDR3 sequence is 18 residues long. The CDR3 reads CASSPGPNRDRGYYGYTF. CDR3 sequence (DNA): TGTGCCAGCAGCCCGGGCCCTAACCGGGACAGGGGATACTATGGCTACACCTTC.

The chain carries TRBV6-5 and TRBJ2-5; TRBD2 matches at 9 bases. Per germline, CDR1 MNHEY and CDR2 SVGAGI. V lost 7 bases to trimming and J lost 4 bases; unmatched junction nucleotides: 4. The CDR3 spans 13 residues. CDR3 DNA: TGTGCCAGCACTCGTAGCGGGGGAGAGACCCAGTACTTC. This codes for CASTRSGGETQYF.

Note on this clone: Other nucleotide sequences in the sample specify the same CDR3. The chain recombines TRBV9 with TRBJ1-3; D is unresolved. This CDR3 has 14 residues. Germline CDR1 is SGDLS and CDR2 is YYNGEE. Trimming took off 0 bases at V and 1 base at J, with 5 bases between the two ends. The CDR3 reads CASSVAGSGNTIYF. For the CDR3, the DNA is TGTGCCAGCAGCGTAGCCGGGTCTGGAAACACCATATATTTT.

The V and J genes are TRBV9 and TRBJ2-7; 14 bases align to TRBD2. V dropped 3 bases and J dropped 3; count of bases not matched to a gene: 8. The CDR3 has 17 amino acids. Per the germline V gene, CDR1 is SGDLS and CDR2 is YYNGEE. The CDR3 region has the DNA TGTGCCAGCAGCGGAGGGACTAGCGGGAGAGGGTACTACGAGCAGTACTTC. The encoded protein is CASSGGTSGRGYYEQYF.

The chain combines TRBV28 with TRBJ1-2; D not certain. V was trimmed by 8 bases and J by 2 bases, leaving 6 bases between them. This CDR3 spans 11 amino acids. Germline V lookup: CDR1 MDHEN, CDR2 SYDVKM. CDR3 coding DNA: TGTGCCAGCCAGTGGAACTATGGCTACACCTTC. Translated, it gives CASQWNYGYTF.

The rearrangement joins TRBV7-2 to TRBJ1-2; 7 bases map to TRBD1. The CDR3 sequence is 14 residues long. Germline loops: CDR1 SGHTA, CDR2 FQGNSA. J was trimmed by 4 bases and V by 5 bases; bases with no gene match: 7. Here the CDR3 DNA reads TGTGCCAGCAGCCCCGAACAGGGGTTCTATGGCTACACCTTC. This gives the protein CASSPEQGFYGYTF.

The gene calls are TRBV20-1 and TRBJ1-1; no clear D. This CDR3 is 11 amino acids long. CDR1 is DFQATT, CDR2 SNEGSKA, per germline (reference sequence). V shed 8 bases and J shed 2 bases, with 9 bases lying between them. CDR3 region: CSLGDNTEAFF. The CDR3 DNA follows: TGCAGTCTCGGGGATAACACTGAAGCTTTCTTT.

The chain links TRBV14 to TRBJ1-1; D is undetermined. The ends were cut back, 4 bases at V and 0 bases at J, with 12 bases in the middle. Germline-derived CDR1 and CDR2 are SGHDN and FVKESK. This CDR3 is 15 amino acids long. The DNA of the CDR3 is TGTGCCAGCAGCCGGCGCGGGCCTATGAACACTGAAGCTTTCTTT. Translating gives CASSRRGPMNTEAFF.

The rearrangement joins TRBV7-6 to TRBJ2-7; D perhaps matches TRBD1 (5 bases). Trimming took 4 bases from V and 2 from J, leaving 18 bases between them. CDR1 and CDR2 from the germline V gene are SGHVS and FNYEAQ. The CDR3 is 16 amino acids. The CDR3 DNA is TGTGCCAGCAGCTCGCCTCAGGGCCCGAACCCCTACGAGCAGTACTTC. Translating it yields CASSSPQGPNPYEQYF.

The chain uses TRBV9 and TRBJ1-4; D perhaps matches TRBD1 (5 bases). This CDR3 region has 15 residues. From germline, CDR1 is SGDLS and CDR2 YYNGEE. Trimming pared 6 bases from V and 8 bases from J, leaving 20 bases between. CDR3 coding DNA: TGTGCCAGCACCGATGAATATGGGGCCGGAGAAAAACTGTTTTTT. This translates into CASTDEYGAGEKLFF.

This chain uses TRBV10-3 with TRBJ1-5, with D unresolved. The CDR3 is 16 residues long. Per the germline V gene, CDR1 is ENHRY and CDR2 is SYGVKD. V was pared by 4 bases and J by 2 bases, with 15 bases between. The CDR3 region is CAISGGRVEGNQPQHF. In nucleotides, the CDR3 is TGTGCCATCAGTGGAGGGAGGGTAGAGGGCAATCAGCCCCAGCATTTT.

The chain is built from TRBV19 and TRBJ1-5; D not resolved. V was trimmed by 0 bases and J by 6 bases, leaving 6 bases between them. This CDR3 comprises 13 residues. Per the germline V gene, CDR1 is LNHDA and CDR2 is SQIVND (reference sequence). CDR3 protein: CASSIEDSQPQHF. The CDR3 DNA follows: TGTGCCAGTAGTATAGAGGACTCTCAGCCCCAGCATTTT. The whole variable domain, remainder taken from reference TRBV19 and TRBJ1-5, is DGGITQSPKYLFRKEGQNVTLSCEQNLNHDAMYWYRQDPGQGLRLIYYSQIVNDFQKGDIAEGYSVSREKKESFPLTVTSAQKNPTAFYLCASSIEDSQPQHFGDGTRLSIL.

The CDR3 region has the DNA TGCGCCAGCAGTCACCACACTAGCGGGCAAGAGAACACCGGGGAGCTGTTTTTT. As protein: CASSHHTSGQENTGELFF. This chain links TRBV23-1 with TRBJ2-2; 9 bases fit TRBD2. TRBV23-1 is given ORF status, its function remaining uncertain. Trimming removed 3 bases from V and 1 base from J; junction bases left unmatched: 9. The length of the CDR3 is 18 residues.

CDR3 DNA sequence: TGTGCCAGCAGTCCGTGGGCTAGCGGGGGGACCGGGGAGCTGTTTTTT. The encoded protein is CASSPWASGGTGELFF. This chain uses TRBV27 with TRBJ2-2, with TRBD2 identical over 11 bases. The CDR3 covers 16 residues. CDR1 MNHEY and CDR2 SMNVEV come from the germline V gene (reference sequence). V dropped 5 bases and J dropped 5; count of bases not matched to a gene: 7.

This clone came up once. The chain couples TRBV5-1 to TRBJ1-1, with D tentatively TRBD1 (5 bases). The ends were cut back, 4 bases at V and 0 bases at J, with 10 bases in the middle. The CDR3 is 14 residues long. The germline gives CDR1 SGHRS, CDR2 YFSETQ. The CDR3 reads CASSATVMNTEAFF. CDR3 bases: TGCGCCAGCAGCGCGACAGTAATGAACACTGAAGCTTTCTTT.

This clone appeared a single time. CDR3 region: CASSLLSNNEQFF. For the CDR3, the DNA is TGTGCCAGCAGCTTACTAAGCAACAATGAGCAGTTCTTC. The chain joins TRBV7-9 to TRBJ2-1; no clear D gene. V dropped 2 bases and J dropped 5 bases, with 7 bases sitting between them. CDR1 and CDR2 (germline): SEHNR, FQNEAQ (reference sequence). The CDR3 has 13 amino acids.

V is TRBV23-1 and J is TRBJ1-1; D may be TRBD1 (5 bases). TRBV23-1 is an ORF for which the function is uncertain. Trimming pared 7 bases from V and 3 bases from J, leaving 21 bases between. The CDR3 loop spans 16 amino acids. The CDR3 DNA reads TGCGCCAGCAAAAGGAAGGGGAGGTATAAGGACACTGAAGCTTTCTTT. Translating gives CASKRKGRYKDTEAFF.

As regards this clone: One end of the junction is discordant with germline, which a read error may explain. The J gene is TRBJ1-3, the V gene TRBV4-1, with D perhaps TRBD1 (6 bases). In germline, CDR1 is MGHRA, CDR2 YSYEKL. The CDR3 is 17 amino acids. This CDR3 reads CASSQVQGTYTGNTIYF. The CDR3 region has the DNA TGCGCCAGCAGTCAAGTGCAGGGGACGTATACGGGAAACACCATATATTTT.

This chain links TRBV5-1 with TRBJ2-1; 7 positions agree with TRBD2. V lost 2 bases and J lost 7; bases outside the gene matches: 9. The CDR3 is 15 amino acids. Germline CDR1 is SGHRS and CDR2 is YFSETQ. CDR3 residues: CASSFSAGFGNEQFF. CDR3 DNA: TGCGCCAGCAGCTTCTCAGCGGGATTCGGGAATGAGCAGTTCTTC.

CDR3 loop: CASRKIAGTASYGYTF. CDR3 nucleotides: TGTGCCAGTAGGAAAATTGCCGGGACAGCCTCCTATGGCTACACCTTC. This chain connects TRBV19 to TRBJ1-2; TRBD1 agrees at 7 bases. Germline CDR1 LNHDA, CDR2 SQIVND (reference sequence). This CDR3 region has 16 residues. Trimming removed 6 bases from V and 4 bases from J; junction bases left unmatched: 14.

V usage is TRBV5-5 and J usage is TRBJ1-5, with D tentatively TRBD1 (6 bases). This CDR3 has 16 residues. Germline V CDR1 and CDR2: SGHKS, YYEKEE (reference sequence). Trimming cost V 2 bases and J 0 bases, with 12 bases left between them. CDR3 nucleotides: TGTGCCAGCAGCTTTAGGGGGTGGGATAGCAATCAGCCCCAGCATTTT. It specifies CASSFRGWDSNQPQHF.

This rearrangement joins TRBV6-5 to TRBJ1-5; tentative D call: TRBD1 (5 bases). Germline V gene data show CDR1 as MNHEY and CDR2 as SVGAGI. The CDR3 sequence is 15 residues long. Trimming left V 6 bases short and J 7 bases short, with 19 bases between. CDR3 DNA sequence: TGTGCCAGCAGCTCAAAAAAGGGGTCATGGCAGCCCCAGCATTTT. Translated, it gives CASSSKKGSWQPQHF.

V usage is TRBV7-7 and J usage is TRBJ2-2, with D possibly TRBD2 on 5 matching bases. CDR1 and CDR2 from the germline V gene are SSHAT and FNYEAQ (reference sequence). There are 14 residues in the CDR3. V was pared by 3 bases and J by 4 bases, with 9 bases between. The CDR3 spells CASSFGGFTGELFF. The CDR3 nucleotides are TGTGCCAGCAGCTTTGGAGGATTCACCGGGGAGCTGTTTTTT.